Described below is a single T cell receptor (beta chain) sequence and its context. This sample is part of a study of OX40 agonist ivuxolimab in advanced cancers. Across the study: As their treatment, patients were administered ivuxolimab, an agonistic anti-OX40 (CD134) antibody.

Method: immunoSEQ multiplex PCR; TCRdb's copy keeps in-frame clones and lacks some. The data hold tens of thousands of clones, with 85% observed a single time. Per the germline V gene, CDR1 is SGHDN and CDR2 is FVKESK. The CDR3 length is 14 residues. V shed 1 base and J shed 4 bases, with 10 bases lying between them. The rearrangement links TRBV14 to TRBJ1-1, with D possibly matching TRBD1 (6 bases). The receptor comes from an adult with an advanced solid tumor such as melanoma, head and neck, liver or kidney cancer. The material sequenced was CD4+ or CD8+ T cells sorted from blood, taken in a trial of the OX40 agonist ivuxolimab. The CDR3 nucleotides are TGTGCCAGCAGCCAAGCTTACAGGGCCACTGAAGCTTTCTTT. Translation: CASSQAYRATEAFF.